Presented here are 26 T cell receptor beta chains from one specimen sequenced in a study of T cells in localized non-small cell lung cancer. Assay used: immunoSEQ multiplex PCR; TCRdb lists only in-frame clones, some missing. The data contain about 9,200 clones, about nine tenths of them singletons. The source was peripheral blood, collected before any cancer treatment. These receptors were obtained from a female donor older than 55 with stage II squamous cell lung carcinoma.

V usage is TRBV9 and J usage is TRBJ2-3; D is ambiguous. The V gene's germline CDR1 is SGDLS and CDR2 YYNGEE. V was pared by 0 bases and J by 6 bases, with 5 bases between. The CDR3 spans 12 residues. CDR3 nucleotide sequence: TGTGCCAGCAGCGTAGGAATTGATACGCAGTATTTT. Translating it yields CASSVGIDTQYF.

The chain combines TRBV11-2 with TRBJ2-3, with 7 positions matching TRBD2. Looked up from germline, CDR1 is SGHAT and CDR2 is FQNNGV. V lost 3 bases, J lost 2 bases, and 5 bases stayed unmatched. The length of the CDR3 is 15 residues. Here the CDR3 DNA reads TGTGCCAGCAGCTTGGACGGGGGGTCCACAGATACGCAGTATTTT. Protein product: CASSLDGGSTDTQYF.

The rearrangement uses TRBV6-5 and TRBJ2-1; possible D gene TRBD2, 6 bases. The CDR3 contains 15 residues. Germline CDR1 and CDR2: MNHEY and SVGAGI. Trimming took 7 bases from V and 4 from J, leaving 17 bases between them. CDR3 protein: CASMEERALYNEQFF. Here the CDR3 DNA reads TGTGCCAGCATGGAAGAGCGGGCGTTATACAATGAGCAGTTCTTC.

The genes are TRBV19 and TRBJ1-5, with 7 bases matching TRBD1. Germline CDR1 and CDR2: LNHDA and SQIVND (reference sequence). The ends lost 6 bases at V and 5 bases at J; junction bases unmatched: 7. The CDR3 spans 14 residues. In nucleotides, the CDR3 is TGTGCCAGTAGCTGGGACAGTTCGTATCAGCCCCAGCATTTT. Its translation: CASSWDSSYQPQHF.

The gene calls are TRBV2 and TRBJ2-1; D is ambiguous. The germline CDR1 and CDR2 sequences are SNHLY and FYNNEI. This CDR3 is built from 17 residues. Trimming shortened V by 2 bases and J by 8 bases, and 22 bases separated the two germline ends. CDR3 nucleotide sequence: TGTGCCAGCAGTGAAACCCTAGTGGCTACCTCTTACGATGAGCAGTTCTTC. Its translation is CASSETLVATSYDEQFF.

This chain joins TRBV7-9 and TRBJ1-1; D ambiguous. Germline V gene data show CDR1 as SEHNR and CDR2 as FQNEAQ (reference sequence). V was pared by 10 bases and J by 4 bases, with 10 bases between. The CDR3 extends over 11 amino acids. The CDR3 region is CATEEGTEAFF. In DNA, the CDR3 is TGTGCCACGGAAGAGGGCACTGAAGCTTTCTTT. Complete variable domain (other parts from reference TRBV7-9 and TRBJ1-1): DTGVSQNPRHKITKRGQNVTFRCDPISEHNRLYWYRQTLGQGPEFLTYFQNEAQLEKSRLLSDRFSAERPKGSFSTLEIQRTEQGDSAMYLCATEEGTEAFFGQGTRLTVV.

The CDR3 region is CASSALGAEQYV. CDR3 in DNA: TGTGCCAGCAGTGCACTAGGTGCCGAGCAGTACGTC. V gene TRBV2 combines with J gene TRBJ2-7; D is perhaps TRBD2 (5 bases). V was shortened by 4 bases and J by 6 bases, with 10 bases between the two germline ends. CDR1 SNHLY and CDR2 FYNNEI come from the germline V gene. The CDR3 covers 12 residues.

The CDR3 region is CASSLALRVKQYV. CDR3 nucleotide sequence: TGTGCCAGCAGCTTAGCGCTGAGAGTCAAGCAGTACGTC. The gene calls are TRBV7-8 and TRBJ2-7; D not resolved. V lost 0 bases to trimming and J lost 8 bases, with 11 bases between them. The CDR3 has 13 residues. Germline V gene sequence: CDR1 SGHVS, CDR2 FQNEAQ.

The V and J genes are TRBV5-4 and TRBJ1-2; D remains ambiguous. Per the germline V gene, CDR1 is SGHNT and CDR2 is YYREEE (reference sequence). This CDR3 has 14 amino acids. Trimming pared 4 bases from V and 6 bases from J, leaving 16 bases between. This CDR3 reads CASSPDRRGDGYTF. CDR3 DNA sequence: TGTGCCAGCAGCCCCGACCGGCGTGGCGATGGCTACACCTTC.

This clone occurred a few times. V gene TRBV6-1 combines with J gene TRBJ1-1; D is perhaps TRBD1 (5 bases). This CDR3 spans 13 amino acids. Per the germline V gene, CDR1 is MNHNS and CDR2 is SASEGT. V shed 4 bases and J shed 7 bases, with 13 bases lying between them. The CDR3: CASSGRGRGEAFF. The CDR3, as DNA: TGTGCCAGCAGTGGGAGGGGAAGGGGTGAAGCTTTCTTT.

The V gene is TRBV15, the J gene TRBJ1-4; the D gene is possibly TRBD1 (5 bases). Germline V gives CDR1 LNHNV, CDR2 YYDKDF (reference sequence). V shed 0 bases and J shed 8 bases, with 16 bases lying between them. The CDR3 loop spans 16 amino acids. The CDR3 sequence: CATSRDRGGVQEKLFF. Written as DNA, the CDR3 is TGTGCCACCAGCAGAGATAGAGGAGGGGTTCAGGAAAAACTGTTTTTT.

In this sample, this clone turned up a few times. The V and J genes are TRBV6-5 and TRBJ2-5; 7 bases align to TRBD1. The ends lost 5 bases at V and 0 bases at J; junction bases unmatched: 6. The germline gives CDR1 MNHEY, CDR2 SVGAGI. CDR3 length: 15 amino acids. The CDR3 coding sequence is TGTGCCAGCAGTCGGGACAGTATATACCAAGAGACCCAGTACTTC. Translated: CASSRDSIYQETQYF.

The rearrangement joins TRBV11-2 to TRBJ1-2; a weak D match, TRBD1 (6 bases). This CDR3 is built from 11 residues. V dropped 3 bases and J dropped 8 bases, with 7 bases sitting between them. CDR1 and CDR2 (germline): SGHAT, FQNNGV. CDR3 bases: TGTGCCAGCAGCTTCAGGGGAGGCTACACCTTC. Its protein product is CASSFRGGYTF.

The V call is TRBV27, the J call TRBJ2-3; 8 positions match TRBD1. Trimming removed 1 base from V and 4 bases from J; junction bases left unmatched: 1. The CDR3 extends over 14 amino acids. The germline V gene has CDR1 MNHEY and CDR2 SMNVEV (reference sequence). CDR3 coding DNA: TGTGCCAGCAGTTTATTGACAGGGGCAGATACGCAGTATTTT. The encoded protein is CASSLLTGADTQYF.

This chain joins TRBV5-1 and TRBJ2-6; the D is unclear. The germline gives CDR1 SGHRS, CDR2 YFSETQ. V lost 5 bases to trimming and J lost 2 bases, with 11 bases between them. The CDR3 extends over 15 amino acids. In DNA form, the CDR3 reads TGCGCCAGCAGGGAATCGGGCACTGGGGCCAACGTCCTGACTTTC. Protein: CASRESGTGANVLTF.

This clone was seen a few times. This CDR3 is CASKGGQRETQYF. In DNA, the CDR3 is TGTGCCAGCAAGGGGGGGCAGAGAGAGACCCAGTACTTC. The rearrangement uses TRBV2 and TRBJ2-5; maybe TRBD2 (7 bases). Per the germline V gene, CDR1 is SNHLY and CDR2 is FYNNEI. With 7 bases removed from V and 4 bases from J, the gap between germline ends came to 13 bases. This CDR3 region has 13 residues.

V is TRBV5-1 and J is TRBJ2-1, with a tentative D call TRBD1 (6 bases). This CDR3 is 17 amino acids long. Germline lookup yields CDR1 SGHRS and CDR2 YFSETQ. V was trimmed by 4 bases and J by 5 bases, leaving 22 bases between them. The CDR3 DNA is TGCGCCAGCAGCCTAAACCCGGGACAAGGGTTCGACAATGAGCAGTTCTTC. This codes for CASSLNPGQGFDNEQFF.

The chain recombines TRBV6-6 with TRBJ1-1, with D unresolved. The CDR3 spans 15 residues. V gave up 8 bases and J gave up 1 base, with 17 bases separating them. Germline assignment: CDR1 MNHNY and CDR2 SVGAGI (reference sequence). The CDR3 spells CASSPHGTTNTEAFF. CDR3 DNA: TGTGCCAGCTCGCCTCATGGTACGACGAACACTGAAGCTTTCTTT.

The chain employs TRBV6-1 and TRBJ1-5; unclear D gene. Trimming left V 7 bases short and J 2 bases short, with 12 bases between. Germline V gene data show CDR1 as MNHNS and CDR2 as SASEGT. The length of the CDR3 is 14 residues. The CDR3 region has the DNA TGTGCCAGCATCCGGACGGATCGCAATCAGCCCCAGCATTTT. As protein: CASIRTDRNQPQHF.

V gene TRBV30 combines with J gene TRBJ2-7, with D unclear. CDR3 length: 11 amino acids. Trimming left V 7 bases short and J 9 bases short, with 16 bases between. Looked up from germline, CDR1 is GTSNPN and CDR2 is SVGIG (reference sequence). CDR3 sequence (DNA): TGTGCCTTCCACTTAGCCGACGTGCAGTACTTC. Protein product: CAFHLADVQYF. Together with reference TRBV30 and TRBJ2-7, the CDR3 gives the full variable domain: SQTIHQWPATLVQPVGSPLSLECTVEGTSNPNLYWYRQAAGRGLQLLFYSVGIGQISSEVPQNLSASRPQDRQFILSSKKLLLSDSGFYLCAFHLADVQYFGPGTRLTVT.

The chain joins TRBV7-9 to TRBJ2-7; 7 bases fit TRBD1. This CDR3 has 13 amino acids. With V trimmed by 5 bases and J by 2 bases, 3 bases remained unmatched. CDR1 is SEHNR and CDR2 is FQNEAQ in the germline V gene (reference sequence). The CDR3 protein is CASSNTGAYEQYV. CDR3 in DNA: TGTGCCAGCAGCAACACAGGGGCCTACGAGCAGTACGTC.

In nucleotides, the CDR3 is TGTGCCAGTAGTTTCAACCATCCAGGGCGCCCAAACTATGGCTACACCTTC. It translates to CASSFNHPGRPNYGYTF. This chain joins TRBV19 and TRBJ1-2; perhaps TRBD1 as D (5 bases). Germline V gives CDR1 LNHDA, CDR2 SQIVND (reference sequence). The CDR3 sequence is 17 residues long. V shed 5 bases and J shed 2 bases, with 21 bases lying between them. The entire variable domain, with the rest obtained from reference TRBV19 and TRBJ1-2, is as follows: DGGITQSPKYLFRKEGQNVTLSCEQNLNHDAMYWYRQDPGQGLRLIYYSQIVNDFQKGDIAEGYSVSREKKESFPLTVTSAQKNPTAFYLCASSFNHPGRPNYGYTFGSGTRLTVV.

The chain uses TRBV7-2 and TRBJ2-1; TRBD2 matches at 12 bases. V lost 3 bases to trimming and J lost 11 bases; unmatched junction nucleotides: 14. The CDR3 runs to 17 residues. Germline CDR1 is SGHTA and CDR2 is FQGNSA. CDR3 protein: CASSFLAGGGRGDKQFF. For the CDR3, the DNA is TGTGCCAGCAGCTTCCTAGCGGGAGGGGGAAGAGGGGATAAGCAGTTCTTC.

The V and J genes are TRBV11-2 and TRBJ1-2; TRBD1 agrees at 8 bases. Germline-derived CDR1 and CDR2 are SGHAT and FQNNGV. The V gene end was trimmed by 2 bases and the J gene end by 6 bases; junction bases not matched to a gene: 11. This CDR3 has 16 residues. CDR3 bases: TGTGCCAGCAGCTTAAGCCATGGTGCAGGGGGCAATGGCTACACCTTC. This codes for CASSLSHGAGGNGYTF.

The V and J genes are TRBV29-1 and TRBJ2-1; 7 bases are a match to TRBD2. V gave up 1 base and J gave up 9 bases; unmatched junction bases: 6. Germline V lookup: CDR1 SQVTM, CDR2 ANQGSEA. The CDR3 has 13 residues. CDR3 in amino acids: CSVEGGGVGEQFF. In nucleotides, the CDR3 is TGCAGCGTTGAAGGGGGGGGAGTGGGTGAGCAGTTCTTC.

The J gene is TRBJ1-3, the V gene TRBV12-5, with a tentative D call TRBD1 (5 bases). This CDR3 contains 15 residues. V lost 5 bases and J lost 5, with 16 bases in between. The germline CDR1 and CDR2 sequences are LGHNT and FRNRAP. In DNA, the CDR3 is TGTGCTAGTGGTGCCGGGACCGTTGCCAGAAACACCATATATTTT. The encoded protein is CASGAGTVARNTIYF.